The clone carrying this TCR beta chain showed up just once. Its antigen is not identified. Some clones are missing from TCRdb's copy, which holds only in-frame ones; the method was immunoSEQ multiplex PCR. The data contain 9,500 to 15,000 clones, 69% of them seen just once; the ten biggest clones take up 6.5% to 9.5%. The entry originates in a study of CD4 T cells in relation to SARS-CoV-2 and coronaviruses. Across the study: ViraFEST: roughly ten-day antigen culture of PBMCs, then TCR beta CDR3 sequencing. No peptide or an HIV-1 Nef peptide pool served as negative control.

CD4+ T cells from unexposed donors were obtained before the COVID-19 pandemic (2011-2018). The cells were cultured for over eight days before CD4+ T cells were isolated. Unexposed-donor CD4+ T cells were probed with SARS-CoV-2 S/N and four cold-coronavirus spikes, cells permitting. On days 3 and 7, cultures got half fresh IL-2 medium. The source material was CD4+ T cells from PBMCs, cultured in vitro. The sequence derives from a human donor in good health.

The chain's CDR3 is CASSSGLFGNEQFF. In DNA form, the CDR3 reads TGTGCCAGCAGTTCGGGACTATTCGGCAATGAGCAGTTCTTC. The chain is built from TRBV9 and TRBJ2-1, with 7 positions matching TRBD2. The CDR3 length is 14 residues. CDR1 is SGDLS, CDR2 YYNGEE, per germline. After removal of 5 bases from V and 6 bases from J, the junction contained 8 bases not matched to a gene.